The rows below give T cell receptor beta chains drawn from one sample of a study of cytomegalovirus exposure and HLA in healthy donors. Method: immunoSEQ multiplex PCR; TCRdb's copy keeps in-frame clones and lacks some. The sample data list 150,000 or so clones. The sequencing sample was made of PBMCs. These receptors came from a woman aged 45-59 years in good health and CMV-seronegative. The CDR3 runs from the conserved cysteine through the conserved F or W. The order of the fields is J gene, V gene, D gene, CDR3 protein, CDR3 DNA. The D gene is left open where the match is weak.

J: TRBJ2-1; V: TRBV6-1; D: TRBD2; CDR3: CASSEGLGGRARNEQFF; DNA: TGTGCCAGCAGTGAGGGACTGGGCGGGAGGGCCAGGAATGAGCAGTTCTTC
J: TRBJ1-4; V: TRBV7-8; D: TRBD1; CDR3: CASSLSTGGTNEKLFF; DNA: TGTGCCAGCAGCTTGAGTACAGGGGGTACTAATGAAAAACTGTTTTTT
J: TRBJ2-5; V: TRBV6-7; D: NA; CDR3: CASIEEVSRIQETQYF; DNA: TGTGCCAGCATAGAAGAAGTCTCGCGGATCCAAGAGACCCAGTACTTC
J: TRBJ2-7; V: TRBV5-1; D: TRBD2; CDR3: CASRRDTGTSAYEQYF; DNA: TGCGCCTCTAGACGGGATACCGGGACTAGCGCATACGAGCAGTACTTC
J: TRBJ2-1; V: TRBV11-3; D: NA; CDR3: CASSLDPGREQFF; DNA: TGTGCCAGCAGCTTAGATCCAGGTCGGGAGCAGTTCTTC
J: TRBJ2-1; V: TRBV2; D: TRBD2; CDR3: CASSEPSGGYEQFF; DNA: TGTGCCAGCAGTGAACCCAGCGGGGGCTATGAGCAGTTCTTC
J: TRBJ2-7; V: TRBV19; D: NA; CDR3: CASSIDIGGPPYEQYF; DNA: TGTGCCAGTAGTATAGATATAGGGGGACCCCCCTACGAGCAGTACTTC
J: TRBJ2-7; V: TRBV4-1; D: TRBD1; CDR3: CASSQGWRQGSEQYF; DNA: TGCGCCAGCAGCCAAGGCTGGAGACAGGGTTCCGAGCAGTACTTC
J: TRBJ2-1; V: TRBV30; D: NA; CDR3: CAWRREAYNEQFF; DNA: TGTGCCTGGAGAAGAGAAGCCTACAATGAGCAGTTCTTC
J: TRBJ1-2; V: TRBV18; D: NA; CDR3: CASSTELDSSGYTF; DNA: TGTGCCAGCTCAACTGAGTTGGACAGCTCTGGCTACACCTTC
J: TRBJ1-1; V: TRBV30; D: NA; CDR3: CAWSVGGNTEAFF; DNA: TGTGCCTGGAGTGTAGGCGGAAACACTGAAGCTTTCTTT
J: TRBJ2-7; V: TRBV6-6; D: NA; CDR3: CAIVGPSYEQYF; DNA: TGTGCCATCGTGGGGCCCTCCTACGAGCAGTACTTC
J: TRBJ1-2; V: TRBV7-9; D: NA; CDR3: CASSLGTHYGYTF; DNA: TGTGCCAGCAGCTTAGGGACACACTATGGCTACACCTTC
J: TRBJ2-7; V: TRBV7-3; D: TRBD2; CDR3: CASSLGGGTYEQYF; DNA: TGTGCCAGCAGCTTAGGCGGGGGGACCTACGAGCAGTACTTC
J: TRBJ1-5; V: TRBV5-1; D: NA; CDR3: CASSEGTRDQPQHF; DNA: TGCGCCAGCAGCGAAGGGACAAGAGATCAGCCCCAGCATTTT
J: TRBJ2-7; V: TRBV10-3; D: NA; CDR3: CAISDPDSGEQYF; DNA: TGTGCCATCAGTGACCCGGATTCGGGCGAGCAGTACTTC
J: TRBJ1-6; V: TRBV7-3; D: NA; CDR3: CASSLSGNNSPLHF; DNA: TGTGCCAGCAGCTTATCAGGAAATAATTCACCCCTCCACTTT
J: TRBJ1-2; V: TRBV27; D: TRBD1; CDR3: CASSPQGNYGYTF; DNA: TGTGCCAGCAGTCCACAGGGGAACTATGGCTACACCTTC
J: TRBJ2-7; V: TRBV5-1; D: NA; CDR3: CASSRVFQGSYEQYF; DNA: TGCGCCAGCAGCCGGGTATTCCAGGGGTCCTACGAGCAGTACTTC
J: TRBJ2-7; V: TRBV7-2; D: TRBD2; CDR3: CASSSGLAAVYEQYF; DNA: TGTGCCAGCAGCTCGGGACTAGCGGCCGTTTACGAGCAGTACTTC
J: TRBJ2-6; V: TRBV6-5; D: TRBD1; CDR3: CASSSRTGSGANVLTF; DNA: TGTGCCAGCAGTTCCCGGACAGGGTCCGGGGCCAACGTCCTGACTTTC
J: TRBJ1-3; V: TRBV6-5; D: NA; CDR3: CASKRDGLNTIYF; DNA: TGTGCCAGCAAGCGGGACGGGTTAAACACCATATATTTT
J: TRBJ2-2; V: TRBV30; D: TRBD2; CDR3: CAWSVLSGRSGELFF; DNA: TGTGCCTGGAGTGTACTGAGCGGGAGATCCGGGGAGCTGTTTTTT
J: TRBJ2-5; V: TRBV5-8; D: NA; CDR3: CASSLEVSRAVQETQYF; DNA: TGTGCCAGCAGCTTGGAAGTTAGCAGGGCCGTCCAAGAGACCCAGTACTTC
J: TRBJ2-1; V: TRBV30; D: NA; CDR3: CAWSVGPYNEQFF; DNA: TGTGCCTGGAGTGTTGGGCCGTACAATGAGCAGTTCTTC
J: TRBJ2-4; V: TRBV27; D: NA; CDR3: CASSLSRNPFTGGRNIQYF; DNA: TGTGCCAGCAGTTTATCGAGAAACCCATTCACTGGAGGGAGAAACATTCAGTACTTC